The 20 T cell receptor beta chains below all came from one sample that was sequenced in a study of shared clonotypes between healthy human individuals (TCRdb year 2020). The method was the immunoSEQ multiplex PCR assay. Drawn from immuneACCESS, this table holds only the in-frame rearrangements with V and J called that TCRdb kept. Clones are partly lost; checked studies trace under half to an unresolved V gene and leave the rest unexplained. This sample has 470,000 or so clones in its table, and 81% of those were observed once. The biggest ten clones account for over 9.5% of the sample. The material sequenced was PBMCs. These receptors came from a woman in her thirties or forties in good health. Some clones in this sample may be carry-over from other donors' samples.

The V and J genes are TRBV30 and TRBJ1-3; D is possibly TRBD1 (5 bases). This CDR3 is 13 amino acids long. The germline gives CDR1 GTSNPN, CDR2 SVGIG (reference sequence). Trimming removed 1 base at V and 2 bases at J, with 6 bases between. CDR3 DNA sequence: TGTGCCTGGAGTGGGACAACTGGAAACACCATATATTTT. Translated, it gives CAWSGTTGNTIYF.

This sequence joins TRBV21-1 and TRBJ2-5; the tabulated D call, TRBD1, remains unverified against the DNA. TRBV21-1 is an annotated pseudogene. The CDR3 contains 13 residues. This chain's CDR3 is CASKGTGGETQYF. DNA of the CDR3: TGTGCCAGCAAAGGGACAGGTGGAGAGACCCAGTACTTC.

This clone was observed a few times. Other nucleotide sequences in the sample specify the same CDR3. J is TRBJ2-7 and V is TRBV20-1; perhaps TRBD1 as D (5 bases). Germline CDR1 is DFQATT and CDR2 is SNEGSKA (reference sequence). Trimming left V 1 base short and J 4 bases short, with 5 bases between. This CDR3 is built from 11 residues. The CDR3 DNA sequence: TGCAGTGCTAGAGCAGGGTACGAGCAGTACTTC. Amino acid sequence: CSARAGYEQYF.

The J gene is TRBJ2-3, the V gene TRBV5-1, with TRBD1 identical over 8 bases. V trimming: 2 bases; J trimming: 0 bases; junction bases outside the gene matches: 8. The CDR3 extends over 17 amino acids. Per germline, CDR1 SGHRS and CDR2 YFSETQ. The CDR3 bases are TGCGCCAGCAGCTTTAGCAGGGGGCGGGCGAGCACAGATACGCAGTATTTT. As protein: CASSFSRGRASTDTQYF.

This clone was seen once. V usage is TRBV18 and J usage is TRBJ2-2; TRBD2 matches 8 bases. Trimming at V came to 3 bases and at J to 4 bases, leaving 13 bases not matched to a gene. The CDR3 runs to 18 residues. Germline V gene sequence: CDR1 KGHSH, CDR2 LQKENI. Written as DNA, the CDR3 is TGTGCCAGCTCACCCCGGAAACCGGGACTAGTCTCCACCGGGGAGCTGTTTTTT. Protein product: CASSPRKPGLVSTGELFF.

Remarks on this clone: It is likely a read error: a sequence one base away is far more abundant. The chain has TRBV28 and TRBJ2-2; D perhaps matches TRBD1 (6 bases). V shed 5 bases and J shed 5 bases, with 15 bases lying between them. The CDR3 contains 15 residues. Germline lookup yields CDR1 MDHEN and CDR2 SYDVKM. For the CDR3, the DNA is TGTGCCAGCAGTACCGAACAGGGTTTGACCGGGGAGCTGTTTTTT. Its protein is CASSTEQGLTGELFF.

Worth noting for this clone: This likely stems from a read error, as it lies one base from a far larger clone. In the same sample, other DNA sequences code for this CDR3. This chain uses TRBV11-2 with TRBJ2-3, with no clear D. CDR3 length: 11 amino acids. Germline-derived CDR1 and CDR2 are SGHAT and FQNNGV. In DNA form, the CDR3 reads TGCGCCAGCAGCTCCTCACAAACGCAGTATTTT. Translation: CASSSSQTQYF.

This clone is medium-sized (0.01 to 0.1%). Other nucleotide sequences from this sample produce the same CDR3. The rearrangement uses TRBV12-5 and TRBJ1-1; a possible D gene is TRBD1 (5 bases). V was cut by 6 bases and J by 6 bases, with 11 bases left in between. CDR3 length: 12 amino acids. Per germline, CDR1 LGHNT and CDR2 FRNRAP. For the CDR3, the DNA is TGTGCTAGTGGCTACGACAGATCTGAAGCTTTCTTT. It encodes CASGYDRSEAFF.

The genes are TRBV7-9 and TRBJ2-7, with no clear D. The V and J ends lost 5 bases and 3 bases respectively, with 14 bases between them. The CDR3 is made up of 14 amino acids. The germline gives CDR1 SEHNR, CDR2 FQNEAQ (reference sequence). CDR3 coding DNA: TGTGCCAGCAGCGATTCGGTTCTTGTCTACGAGCAGTACTTC. This translates into CASSDSVLVYEQYF.

This clone was found a few times. Other DNA sequences within the sample encode an identical CDR3. The chain is built from TRBV28 and TRBJ2-1; 14 nucleotides match TRBD2. From germline, CDR1 is MDHEN and CDR2 SYDVKM. The CDR3 runs 15 residues. Trimming removed 5 bases from V and 6 bases from J; junction bases left unmatched: 3. The DNA for the CDR3 is TGTGCCAGCAGTCAGACTAGCGGGAGGGGCAATGAGCAGTTCTTC. Encoded protein: CASSQTSGRGNEQFF.

The CDR3 DNA follows: TGTGCCTCGTCCCTCGGGGCAGTGTGGAACACTGAAGCTTTCTTT. It specifies CASSLGAVWNTEAFF. The rearrangement links TRBV30 to TRBJ1-1; D is perhaps TRBD1 (5 bases). The CDR3 consists of 15 residues. Germline CDR1 and CDR2: GTSNPN and SVGIG (reference sequence). V was shortened by 7 bases and J by 1 base, with 19 bases between the two germline ends.

Only one count was recorded for this clone. CDR3 nucleotide sequence: TGTGCCAGCAGTCGTGCGGTACCGAACACTGAAGCTTTCTTT. This gives the protein CASSRAVPNTEAFF. V usage is TRBV2 and J usage is TRBJ1-1; D unclear. This CDR3 region has 14 residues. Trimming stripped 5 bases from V and 1 base from J, with 11 bases between. Per germline, CDR1 SNHLY and CDR2 FYNNEI.

The chain employs TRBV21-1 and TRBJ2-2; the table's D call, TRBD2, was not checked against the DNA. TRBV21-1 is a pseudogene locus. The CDR3 consists of 18 residues. CDR3 sequence: CASSIGTSGRKYTGELFF. CDR3 coding DNA: TGTGCCAGCAGTATTGGGACTAGCGGGAGAAAGTACACCGGGGAGCTGTTTTTT.

Concerning this clone itself: With a far larger clone one base away, a read error is the likely cause. Other DNA sequences within the sample encode an identical CDR3. The chain has TRBV18 and TRBJ2-7, with TRBD2 identical over 10 bases. The CDR3 has 15 amino acids. CDR1 and CDR2 from the germline V gene are KGHSH and LQKENI. The CDR3 here is CASSPAGGALYEQYF. CDR3 bases: TGTGCAAGCTCACCAGCGGGAGGGGCCCTCTACGAGCAGTACTTC.

The chain is built from TRBV28 and TRBJ1-1, with D possibly matching TRBD1 (6 bases). V was clipped by 6 bases and J by 7 bases, with 15 bases between them. This CDR3 comprises 13 residues. Germline CDR1 MDHEN, CDR2 SYDVKM. The CDR3 protein is CASRPGGEYEAFF. The DNA for the CDR3 is TGTGCCAGCAGACCCGGGGGCGAGTATGAAGCTTTCTTT.

The chain recombines TRBV27 with TRBJ1-2, with a weak D call TRBD1 (5 bases). The V and J ends lost 7 bases and 5 bases respectively, with 23 bases between them. The length of the CDR3 is 16 residues. CDR1 MNHEY and CDR2 SMNVEV come from the germline V gene (reference sequence). CDR3: CASTNTATGGDYGYTF. In DNA form, the CDR3 reads TGTGCCAGCACCAACACCGCTACCGGGGGGGATTATGGCTACACCTTC.

The chain employs TRBV19 and TRBJ2-3; a weak D match, TRBD2 (5 bases). The germline V and J ends were trimmed by 5 bases and 6 bases, with 15 bases remaining between them. CDR1 is LNHDA and CDR2 is SQIVND in the germline V gene (reference sequence). CDR3 length: 14 residues. CDR3 loop: CASSAGSSIDTQYF. The CDR3, as DNA: TGTGCCAGTAGTGCGGGCTCTAGTATTGATACGCAGTATTTT.

A remark on this clone: A clone one base away is much larger, so this may be a read error. Other DNA sequences in the same sample also yield this CDR3. V usage is TRBV5-4 and J usage is TRBJ2-5, with 8 bases fitting TRBD2. Germline V gives CDR1 SGHNT, CDR2 YYREEE (reference sequence). V lost 8 bases, J lost 5 bases, and 20 bases stayed unmatched. The CDR3 runs 17 residues. CDR3 DNA: TGTGCCAGTAGTTTGGGCCTAGCGGGCTTCTCCGGGGAGACCCAGTACTTC. Protein sequence: CASSLGLAGFSGETQYF.

This chain links TRBV15 with TRBJ1-2, with D maybe TRBD1 (5 bases). CDR3 length: 13 residues. Deletions cut 5 bases from V and 4 bases from J, with 11 bases between. Germline lookup yields CDR1 LNHNV and CDR2 YYDKDF (reference sequence). The CDR3 region is CATSDSTVYGYTF. DNA for the CDR3: TGTGCCACCAGCGACTCGACAGTCTATGGCTACACCTTC.

The chain recombines TRBV29-1 with TRBJ1-2, with 11 bases lining up with TRBD1. V shed 4 bases, J shed 6 bases, and the junction held 7 bases outside the gene matches. The length of the CDR3 is 14 residues. Germline assignment: CDR1 SQVTM and CDR2 ANQGSEA. The CDR3 bases are TGCAGCGTTGCCCCCCGGACAGGGGGCGATGGCTACACCTTC. Its translation: CSVAPRTGGDGYTF.